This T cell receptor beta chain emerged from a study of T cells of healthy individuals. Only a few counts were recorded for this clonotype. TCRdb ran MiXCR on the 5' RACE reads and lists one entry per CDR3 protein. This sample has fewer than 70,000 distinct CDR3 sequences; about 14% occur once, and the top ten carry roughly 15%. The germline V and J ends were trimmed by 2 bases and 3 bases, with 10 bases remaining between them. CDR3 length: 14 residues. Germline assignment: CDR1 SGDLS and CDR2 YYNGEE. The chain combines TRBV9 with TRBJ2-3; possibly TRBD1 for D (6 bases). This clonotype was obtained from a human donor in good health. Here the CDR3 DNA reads TGTGCCAGCAGCGTGAGAGGGACAACAGATACGCAGTATTTT. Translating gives CASSVRGTTDTQYF. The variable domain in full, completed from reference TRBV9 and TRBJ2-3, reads DSGVTQTPKHLITATGQRVTLRCSPRSGDLSVYWYQQSLDQGLQFLIQYYNGEERAKGNILERFSAQQFPDLHSELNLSSLELGDSALYFCASSVRGTTDTQYFGPGTRLTVL.